The 10 T cell receptor beta chains presented below share a single source sample, sequenced in a study of CD8 T cells in ankylosing spondylitis. One entry per CDR3 protein results from TCRdb running MiXCR on the 5' RACE reads. Among 84,000 or so distinct CDR3 sequences, more than 25% were seen once, and the ten largest hold roughly 60%. The sample consisted of blood, either unsorted or a sorted T cell fraction (not recorded which). These receptors were taken from a male donor with ankylosing spondylitis or in good health (not recorded which).

This clonotype was counted only a few times. The chain links TRBV27 to TRBJ1-5; D unresolved. CDR1 MNHEY and CDR2 SMNVEV come from the germline V gene (reference sequence). Between the trimmed V and J ends, which lost 0 bases and 6 bases, there was a span of 12 bases. The CDR3 covers 15 residues. CDR3 coding DNA: TGTGCCAGCAGTTTATCTTCCAGACGGGGTCAGCCCCAGCATTTT. It yields the protein CASSLSSRRGQPQHF.

This clonotype was counted a few times. The V call is TRBV20-1, the J call TRBJ2-1; D remains unclear. Trimming pared 4 bases from V and 6 bases from J, leaving 13 bases between. The germline V gene has CDR1 DFQATT and CDR2 SNEGSKA (reference sequence). This CDR3 is built from 13 residues. The CDR3 coding sequence is TGCAGTGCTACGTCTGGAACCTTCAATGAGCAGTTCTTC. This codes for CSATSGTFNEQFF.

This clonotype was seen at least ten times. V gene TRBV5-1 combines with J gene TRBJ1-1, with D possibly being TRBD1 (5 bases). CDR1 is SGHRS and CDR2 is YFSETQ in the germline V gene. Trimming stripped 4 bases from V and 4 bases from J, with 17 bases between. The length of the CDR3 is 15 residues. CDR3 region: CASSPDSGGGTEAFF. CDR3 bases: TGCGCCAGCAGCCCGGACTCGGGTGGGGGCACTGAAGCTTTCTTT.

This clonotype was seen only a few times. The chain joins TRBV20-1 to TRBJ2-7, with D maybe TRBD1 (6 bases). CDR1 and CDR2 from the germline V gene are DFQATT and SNEGSKA (reference sequence). Trimming left V 0 bases short and J 5 bases short, with 11 bases between. The CDR3 loop spans 13 amino acids. CDR3 residues: CSARDSGVDEQYV. The DNA for the CDR3 is TGCAGTGCTAGAGATTCAGGGGTCGACGAGCAGTACGTC.

The rearrangement links TRBV4-1 to TRBJ2-7; tentatively, D is TRBD2 (6 bases). Germline CDR1 and CDR2: MGHRA and YSYEKL. The CDR3 consists of 17 residues. V lost 1 base and J 0 bases, leaving 16 bases between the germline ends. The DNA for the CDR3 is TGCGCCAGCAGCCAAGGACCGGCGGGGTTGTTCTCCTACGAGCAGTACTTC. Translation gives CASSQGPAGLFSYEQYF.

The chain combines TRBV5-1 with TRBJ2-2, with D perhaps matching TRBD1 or TRBD2 (6 bases each). This CDR3 comprises 16 residues. Per the germline V gene, CDR1 is SGHRS and CDR2 is YFSETQ. Trimming left V 5 bases short and J 2 bases short, with 16 bases between. The CDR3 DNA is TGCGCCAGCAGTCCCCGCTCGGGGGCCAACACCGGGGAGCTGTTTTTT. Protein sequence: CASSPRSGANTGELFF.

This clonotype was counted a few times. The chain couples TRBV15 to TRBJ2-5; D not resolved. Trimming stripped 7 bases from V and 5 bases from J, with 11 bases between. The CDR3 spans 12 residues. Per the germline V gene, CDR1 is LNHNV and CDR2 is YYDKDF (reference sequence). The CDR3 is CATTATGETQYF. In nucleotides, the CDR3 is TGTGCCACCACCGCAACCGGGGAGACCCAGTACTTC.

The CDR3 reads CASSRMTEAFF. Written as DNA, the CDR3 is TGTGCCAGCAGCCGTATGACTGAAGCTTTCTTT. The chain is built from TRBV28 and TRBJ1-1, with unresolved D. Per the germline V gene, CDR1 is MDHEN and CDR2 is SYDVKM. This CDR3 contains 11 residues. V lost 6 bases to trimming and J lost 5 bases, with 7 bases between them.

The chain combines TRBV7-9 with TRBJ1-5, with D uncertain. CDR1 is SEHNR, CDR2 FQNEAQ, per germline (reference sequence). Trimming stripped 5 bases from V and 2 bases from J, with 10 bases between. CDR3 length: 14 residues. CDR3 region: CASSQSRGNQPQHF. CDR3 DNA sequence: TGTGCCAGCAGCCAGAGTAGAGGCAATCAGCCCCAGCATTTT.

This clonotype was counted between two and nine times. The V and J genes are TRBV20-1 and TRBJ1-3; no clear D gene. This CDR3 contains 13 residues. V was cut by 3 bases and J by 4 bases, with 10 bases left in between. In germline, CDR1 is DFQATT, CDR2 SNEGSKA (reference sequence). The CDR3 sequence: CSASSVTGNTIYF. CDR3 DNA sequence: TGCAGTGCTAGCTCAGTCACGGGAAACACCATATATTTT.